One sample yielded the 22 T cell receptor beta chains listed below, sequenced in a study of long-term antiretroviral therapy in people with HIV. This was the immunoSEQ v3.0 assay at survey level. Sequenced by immunoSEQ multiplex PCR; TCRdb stores in-frame clones only, minus some. This sample has roughly 32,000 clones, with 85% found just once. This sample comprised unsorted PBMCs, obtained roughly 3.3 years after starting antiretroviral therapy. These TCRs come from a man younger than 35 with HIV.

This chain links TRBV6-1 with TRBJ1-5; D is possibly TRBD1 (5 bases). V lost 7 bases and J lost 1, with 14 bases in between. The V gene's germline CDR1 is MNHNS and CDR2 SASEGT. The CDR3 spans 15 residues. CDR3: CASTETRGSNQPQHF. The CDR3 bases are TGTGCCAGCACCGAGACACGGGGGAGCAATCAGCCCCAGCATTTT.

This chain joins TRBV10-1 and TRBJ2-7; perhaps TRBD2 as D (5 bases). This CDR3 has 13 residues. V was pared by 3 bases and J by 9 bases, with 15 bases between. Per the germline V gene, CDR1 is WNHNN and CDR2 is SYGVQD (reference sequence). The DNA for the CDR3 is TGCGCCAGCAGTGATTCCCGGACTCGCCTGCAGTACTTC. Protein sequence: CASSDSRTRLQYF.

The V and J genes are TRBV7-2 and TRBJ2-7, with a tentative D call TRBD1 (6 bases). Germline V gene data show CDR1 as SGHTA and CDR2 as FQGNSA. This CDR3 comprises 12 residues. Between the trimmed V and J ends, which lost 5 bases and 3 bases, there was a span of 8 bases. The CDR3 DNA reads TGTGCCAGCAGCCTGACAGGCTACGAGCAGTACTTC. Translation gives CASSLTGYEQYF.

This chain uses TRBV5-1 with TRBJ2-7; D remains unclear. V was trimmed by 5 bases and J by 0 bases, leaving 6 bases between them. The CDR3 spans 12 residues. CDR1 and CDR2 (germline): SGHRS, YFSETQ. Written as DNA, the CDR3 is TGCGCCAGCAGTGCAGGCTCCTACGAGCAGTACTTC. Protein sequence: CASSAGSYEQYF.

This chain uses TRBV7-9 with TRBJ2-1; no clear D gene. CDR3 length equals 13 residues. The germline CDR1 and CDR2 sequences are SEHNR and FQNEAQ (reference sequence). The germline V and J ends were trimmed by 5 bases and 12 bases, with 17 bases remaining between them. CDR3 coding DNA: TGTGCCAGCAGCGGAAAATACTCCGGTGGGCAGTTCTTC. Translated: CASSGKYSGGQFF.

J is TRBJ2-3 and V is TRBV4-1, with D hard to call. V was trimmed by 3 bases and J by 4 bases, leaving 2 bases between them. Looked up from germline, CDR1 is MGHRA and CDR2 is YSYEKL. The CDR3 runs 11 residues. The CDR3 bases are TGCGCCAGCAGCCAGGCAGATACGCAGTATTTT. Its translation is CASSQADTQYF.

This clone was found once. The chain recombines TRBV11-2 with TRBJ2-7; 12 bases map to TRBD1. The length of the CDR3 is 15 residues. Trimming took 5 bases from V and 3 from J; bases not matched to a gene: 5. The V gene's germline CDR1 is SGHAT and CDR2 FQNNGV. CDR3 sequence reads: CASSPGTGGGYEQYF. CDR3 sequence (DNA): TGTGCCAGCAGCCCCGGGACAGGGGGCGGCTACGAGCAGTACTTC.

V gene TRBV6-1 combines with J gene TRBJ2-1; 10 bases align to TRBD1. V trimming: 4 bases; J trimming: 1 base; junction bases outside the gene matches: 1. CDR1 is MNHNS, CDR2 SASEGT, per germline. CDR3 size: 15 residues. This CDR3 is CASSGTGGSYNEQFF. The CDR3 DNA sequence: TGTGCCAGCAGTGGGACAGGGGGGTCCTACAATGAGCAGTTCTTC.

The V and J genes are TRBV12-5 and TRBJ1-1; D perhaps matches TRBD1 (5 bases). V lost 3 bases and J lost 3, with 14 bases in between. CDR3 length: 15 residues. Looked up from germline, CDR1 is LGHNT and CDR2 is FRNRAP. In DNA form, the CDR3 reads TGTGCTAGTGGTTTTAGCTCAGGGCTGGACACTGAAGCTTTCTTT. Protein sequence: CASGFSSGLDTEAFF.

The chain uses TRBV5-8 and TRBJ2-2; D possibly corresponds to TRBD1 (6 bases). V lost 5 bases and J lost 4, with 12 bases in between. The CDR3 totals 14 residues. CDR1 is SGHTS, CDR2 YDEGEE, per germline. The CDR3 coding sequence is TGTGCCAGCAGATTACAGGGTTCCACCGGGGAGCTGTTTTTT. Its translation is CASRLQGSTGELFF.

V gene TRBV6-4 combines with J gene TRBJ1-1; D uncertain. V was shortened by 4 bases and J by 1 base, with 10 bases between the two germline ends. In germline, CDR1 is MRHNA, CDR2 SNTAGT. This CDR3 has 14 amino acids. CDR3 residues: CASSADTQNTEAFF. The DNA of the CDR3 is TGTGCCAGCAGTGCCGATACCCAGAACACTGAAGCTTTCTTT.

The chain links TRBV6-5 to TRBJ1-1, with no clear D. V lost 0 bases and J 5 bases, leaving 16 bases between the germline ends. Per germline, CDR1 MNHEY and CDR2 SVGAGI. CDR3 length: 16 residues. In DNA, the CDR3 is TGTGCCAGCAGTTACTCGAGGGTTCCCCAAGTGACTGAAGCTTTCTTT. This sequence encodes CASSYSRVPQVTEAFF.

V and J are TRBV7-8 and TRBJ2-3, with 13 positions matching TRBD2. This CDR3 contains 16 residues. Germline CDR1 reads SGHVS; CDR2 reads FQNEAQ. J gave up 4 bases and V 2 bases, and 3 bases lay outside the gene matches. CDR3 DNA sequence: TGTGCCAGCAGCTTAAAGGGACTAGCGGGACCAGATACGCAGTATTTT. Its translation is CASSLKGLAGPDTQYF.

This clone was counted between two and nine times. The junction departs from the called germline gene at one end, perhaps through a read error. The rearrangement links TRBV7-7 to TRBJ2-7; 7 bases agree with TRBD2. From germline, CDR1 is SSHAT and CDR2 FNYEAQ (reference sequence). The CDR3 has 13 residues. CDR3: CASSLVPSGEQYF. The CDR3 bases are TGTGCTAGCAGCTTAGTTCCTAGCGGCGAGCAGTACTTC.

Only one count was recorded for this clone. CDR3 nucleotide sequence: TGTGCCAGCAGCTCCCGTCCCGGACTAGCGGGGGGGCGATCAGATACGCAGTATTTT. It yields the protein CASSSRPGLAGGRSDTQYF. The V call is TRBV7-6, the J call TRBJ2-3; 15 bases fit TRBD2. Unmatched junction bases numbered 12, after V lost 4 bases and J lost 4 bases. The CDR3 loop spans 19 amino acids. From germline, CDR1 is SGHVS and CDR2 FNYEAQ.

J is TRBJ1-1 and V is TRBV10-3; D unresolved. Germline values: CDR1 ENHRY, CDR2 SYGVKD. This CDR3 is built from 17 residues. V shed 2 bases and J shed 0 bases, with 16 bases lying between them. In DNA form, the CDR3 reads TGTGCCATCAGTGAGGGCATCCGTCCCGCCTTGAACACTGAAGCTTTCTTT. As protein: CAISEGIRPALNTEAFF.

The V call is TRBV7-6, the J call TRBJ2-5, with D possibly TRBD1 on 6 matching bases. The CDR3 totals 14 residues. Trimming took off 5 bases at V and 2 bases at J, with 12 bases between the two ends. Germline-derived CDR1 and CDR2 are SGHVS and FNYEAQ. The CDR3 spells CASSRSGDQETQYF. Written as DNA, the CDR3 is TGTGCCAGCAGCCGATCAGGGGATCAAGAGACCCAGTACTTC.

The chain carries TRBV19 and TRBJ2-2; weak D call: TRBD2 (5 bases). The germline CDR1 and CDR2 sequences are LNHDA and SQIVND (reference sequence). The CDR3 loop spans 14 amino acids. The ends were cut back, 1 base at V and 3 bases at J, with 6 bases in the middle. CDR3 sequence: CASSIGGDTGELFF. DNA of the CDR3: TGTGCCAGTAGTATAGGGGGAGACACCGGGGAGCTGTTTTTT.

The chain couples TRBV14 to TRBJ2-1; D could derive from TRBD1 or TRBD2 (6 bases each). Germline CDR1 and CDR2: SGHDN and FVKESK. This CDR3 is built from 16 residues. The V end lost 0 bases, the J end lost 3 bases, and 12 bases lay between the germline ends. In DNA form, the CDR3 reads TGTGCCAGCAGCCAAGAATTCGGAGGGGGCTACAATGAGCAGTTCTTC. It codes for CASSQEFGGGYNEQFF.

The V and J genes are TRBV5-8 and TRBJ2-7, with D perhaps TRBD1 (6 bases). From germline, CDR1 is SGHTS and CDR2 YDEGEE. V was shortened by 6 bases and J by 5 bases, with 18 bases between the two germline ends. CDR3 length: 14 residues. The CDR3 here is CASNKPTGFHEQYF. CDR3 nucleotide sequence: TGTGCCAGCAACAAGCCAACAGGGTTCCACGAGCAGTACTTC.

The chain has TRBV28 and TRBJ2-3; no definite D call. CDR3 size: 12 residues. Between the trimmed V and J ends, which lost 3 bases and 9 bases, there was a span of 10 bases. Germline CDR1 and CDR2: MDHEN and SYDVKM. The CDR3 reads CASSFGYGTQYF. CDR3 sequence (DNA): TGTGCCAGCAGTTTCGGGTACGGAACGCAGTATTTT.

The J gene is TRBJ2-1, the V gene TRBV10-3; 12 bases are shared with TRBD2. Trimming cost V 0 bases and J 5 bases; bases outside gene matches: 8. Germline V gives CDR1 ENHRY, CDR2 SYGVKD. The CDR3 is 18 residues long. DNA for the CDR3: TGTGCCATCAGTGAGTCATCGACTAGCGGGAGCTGGGACAATGAGCAGTTCTTC. As protein: CAISESSTSGSWDNEQFF.